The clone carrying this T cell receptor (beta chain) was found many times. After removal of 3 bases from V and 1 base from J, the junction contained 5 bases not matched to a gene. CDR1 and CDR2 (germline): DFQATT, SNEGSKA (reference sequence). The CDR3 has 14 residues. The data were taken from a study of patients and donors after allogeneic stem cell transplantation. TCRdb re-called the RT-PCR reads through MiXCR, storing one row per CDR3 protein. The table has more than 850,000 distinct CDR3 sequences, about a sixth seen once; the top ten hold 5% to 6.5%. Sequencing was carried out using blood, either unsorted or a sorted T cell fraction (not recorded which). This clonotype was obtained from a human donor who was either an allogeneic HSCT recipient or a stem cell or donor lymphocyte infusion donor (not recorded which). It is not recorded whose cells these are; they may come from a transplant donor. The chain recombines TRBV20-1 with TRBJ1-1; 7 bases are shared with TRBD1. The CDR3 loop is CSARTGRGNTEAFF. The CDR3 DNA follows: TGCAGTGCTAGGACAGGGAGAGGGAACACTGAAGCTTTCTTT.